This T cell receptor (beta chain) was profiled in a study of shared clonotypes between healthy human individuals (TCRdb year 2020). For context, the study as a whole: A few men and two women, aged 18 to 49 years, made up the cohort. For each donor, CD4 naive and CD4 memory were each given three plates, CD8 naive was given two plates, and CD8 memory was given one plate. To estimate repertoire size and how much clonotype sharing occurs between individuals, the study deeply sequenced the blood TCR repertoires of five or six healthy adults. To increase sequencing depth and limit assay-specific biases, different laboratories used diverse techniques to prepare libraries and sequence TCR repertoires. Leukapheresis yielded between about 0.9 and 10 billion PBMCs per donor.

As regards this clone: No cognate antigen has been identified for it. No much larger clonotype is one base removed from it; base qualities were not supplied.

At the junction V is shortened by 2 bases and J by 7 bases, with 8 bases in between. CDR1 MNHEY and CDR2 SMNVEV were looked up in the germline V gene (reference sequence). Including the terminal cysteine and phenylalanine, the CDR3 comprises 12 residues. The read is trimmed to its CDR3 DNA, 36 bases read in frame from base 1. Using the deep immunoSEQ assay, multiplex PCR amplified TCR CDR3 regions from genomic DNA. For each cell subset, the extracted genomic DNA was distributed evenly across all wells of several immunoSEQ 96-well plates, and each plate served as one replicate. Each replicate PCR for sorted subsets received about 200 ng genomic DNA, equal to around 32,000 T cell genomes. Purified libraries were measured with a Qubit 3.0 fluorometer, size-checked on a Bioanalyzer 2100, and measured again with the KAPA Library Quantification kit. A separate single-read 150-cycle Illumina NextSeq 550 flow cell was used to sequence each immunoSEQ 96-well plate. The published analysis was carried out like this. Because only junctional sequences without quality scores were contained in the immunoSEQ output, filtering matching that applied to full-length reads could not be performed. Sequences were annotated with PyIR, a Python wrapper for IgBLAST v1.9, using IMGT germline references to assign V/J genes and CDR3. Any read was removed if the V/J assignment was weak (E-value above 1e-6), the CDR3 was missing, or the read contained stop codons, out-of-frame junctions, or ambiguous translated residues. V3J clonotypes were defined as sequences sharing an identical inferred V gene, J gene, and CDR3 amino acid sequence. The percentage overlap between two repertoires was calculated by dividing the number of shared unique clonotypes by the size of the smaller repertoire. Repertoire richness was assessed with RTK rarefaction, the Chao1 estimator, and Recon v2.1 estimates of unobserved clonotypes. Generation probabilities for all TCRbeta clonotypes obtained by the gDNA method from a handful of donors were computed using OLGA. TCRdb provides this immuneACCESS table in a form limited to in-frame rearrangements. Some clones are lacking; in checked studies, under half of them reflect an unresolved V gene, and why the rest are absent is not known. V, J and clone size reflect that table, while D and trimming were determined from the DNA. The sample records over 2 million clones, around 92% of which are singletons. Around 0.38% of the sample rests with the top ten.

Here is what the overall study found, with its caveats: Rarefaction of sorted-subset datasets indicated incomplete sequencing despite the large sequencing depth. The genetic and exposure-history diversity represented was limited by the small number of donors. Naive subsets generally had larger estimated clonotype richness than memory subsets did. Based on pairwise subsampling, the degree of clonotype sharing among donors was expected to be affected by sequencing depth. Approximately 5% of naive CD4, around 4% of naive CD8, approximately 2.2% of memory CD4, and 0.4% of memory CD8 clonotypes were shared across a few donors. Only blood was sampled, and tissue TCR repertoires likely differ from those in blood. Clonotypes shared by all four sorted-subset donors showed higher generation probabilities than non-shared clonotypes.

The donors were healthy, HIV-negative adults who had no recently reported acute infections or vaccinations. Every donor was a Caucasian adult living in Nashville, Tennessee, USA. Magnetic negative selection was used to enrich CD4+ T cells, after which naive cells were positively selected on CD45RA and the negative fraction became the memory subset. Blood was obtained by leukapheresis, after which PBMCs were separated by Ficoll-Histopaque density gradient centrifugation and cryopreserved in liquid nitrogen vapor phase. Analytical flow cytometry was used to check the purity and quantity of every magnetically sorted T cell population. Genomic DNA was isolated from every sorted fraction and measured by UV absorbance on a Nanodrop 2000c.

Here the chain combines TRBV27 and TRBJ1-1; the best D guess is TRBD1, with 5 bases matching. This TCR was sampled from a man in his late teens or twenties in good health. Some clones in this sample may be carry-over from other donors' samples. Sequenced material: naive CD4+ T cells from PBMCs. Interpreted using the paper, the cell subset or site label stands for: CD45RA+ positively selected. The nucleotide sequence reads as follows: TGTGCCAGCAGTTTAATGGGGGGTGAAGCTTTCTTT. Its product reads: CASSLMGGEAFF.